These 12 T cell receptor beta chains were all obtained from the same sample, sequenced in a study of persistence of HIV-infected CD4 T cells. Their target antigens are unknown. This was the immunoSEQ version 4 assay in survey mode. Libraries were prepared by immunoSEQ multiplex PCR; TCRdb keeps only in-frame clonotypes and omits some of them. The sample yields 44,000 or so clones, 90% to 95% seen once. This nonspecific control used anti-CD3/anti-CD28 bead stimulation of CD4+ T cells. Sorting selected CD4+ T cells upregulating both CD40 ligand and CD69. This material consisted of CD4+ T cells sorted from PBMCs after roughly 18-hour stimulation, taken from a patient who received antiretroviral therapy. The source of these receptors is an adult man with HIV who was CMV-seropositive.

V is TRBV7-2 and J is TRBJ1-1, with D perhaps TRBD1 (5 bases). This CDR3 has 14 residues. V lost 1 base and J 1 base, leaving 7 bases between the germline ends. The V gene's germline CDR1 is SGHTA and CDR2 FQGNSA. The CDR3 nucleotides are TGTGCCAGCAGCTTAGGAGGGGCGAACACTGAAGCTTTCTTT. Translated, it gives CASSLGGANTEAFF.

This clone was recorded once. V gene TRBV28 combines with J gene TRBJ2-4; 7 positions match TRBD2. Germline V gene sequence: CDR1 MDHEN, CDR2 SYDVKM. The CDR3 extends over 14 amino acids. J lost 5 bases, V lost 8 bases, and 9 bases had no gene match. CDR3 sequence: CASSPWGGENIQYF. CDR3 coding DNA: TGTGCCAGCTCCCCTTGGGGGGGGGAAAACATTCAGTACTTC. Full variable domain (remainder filled in from reference TRBV28 and TRBJ2-4): DVKVTQSSRYLVKRTGEKVFLECVQDMDHENMFWYRQDPGLGLRLIYFSYDVKMKEKGDIPEGYSVSREKKERFSLILESASTNQTSMYLCASSPWGGENIQYFGAGTRLSVL.

The chain recombines TRBV18 with TRBJ1-1; D unclear. This CDR3 has 14 amino acids. V was cut by 3 bases and J by 4 bases, with 12 bases left in between. CDR1 and CDR2 from the germline V gene are KGHSH and LQKENI. CDR3 sequence (DNA): TGTGCCAGCTCACCCCGGTCCAGTGGCACTGAAGCTTTCTTT. This codes for CASSPRSSGTEAFF.

This chain joins TRBV19 and TRBJ2-3; D is perhaps TRBD2 (6 bases). Germline values: CDR1 LNHDA, CDR2 SQIVND (reference sequence). V was shortened by 3 bases and J by 6 bases, with 16 bases between the two germline ends. This CDR3 has 15 amino acids. CDR3 nucleotides: TGTGCCAGTAGTATGTCACTAGCTCTAACGGATACGCAGTATTTT. Amino acid sequence: CASSMSLALTDTQYF.

The genes are TRBV28 and TRBJ1-3, with 9 bases matching TRBD1. The V gene's germline CDR1 is MDHEN and CDR2 SYDVKM. The CDR3 runs 17 residues. The J segment lost 1 base and the V segment lost 0 bases, leaving 4 bases of the junction unmatched. DNA of the CDR3: TGTGCCAGCAGTTTATGGGAGGGACAGGGATCTGGAAACACCATATATTTT. This gives the protein CASSLWEGQGSGNTIYF.

In its sample, this clone was seen once. CDR3 region: CATSSGSPEAYGYTF. The CDR3 DNA reads TGTGCCACCAGTTCCGGGTCCCCGGAGGCCTATGGCTACACCTTC. The chain combines TRBV24-1 with TRBJ1-2; D unresolved. Germline CDR1 reads KGHDR; CDR2 reads SFDVKD. The germline V and J ends were trimmed by 6 bases and 4 bases, with 17 bases remaining between them. This CDR3 contains 15 residues.

The V call is TRBV6-5, the J call TRBJ2-2, with TRBD1 as a possible D gene (6 bases). CDR1 and CDR2 (germline): MNHEY, SVGAGI. CDR3 length: 15 amino acids. V lost 3 bases to trimming and J lost 3 bases, with 11 bases between them. CDR3 sequence (DNA): TGTGCCAGCAGTTATGCCAGGGGCTACACCGGGGAGCTGTTTTTT. This encodes CASSYARGYTGELFF.

The chain uses TRBV14 and TRBJ2-7; D possibly uses TRBD1 or TRBD2 (5 bases each). The CDR3 loop spans 15 amino acids. Per the germline V gene, CDR1 is SGHDN and CDR2 is FVKESK. V was clipped by 1 base and J by 0 bases, with 10 bases between them. As DNA, the CDR3 is TGTGCCAGCAGCCAAGTGGGACGGGACTCCTACGAGCAGTACTTC. It specifies CASSQVGRDSYEQYF.

The rearrangement joins TRBV9 to TRBJ1-5; D call uncertain. The CDR3 has 14 residues. V was cut by 3 bases and J by 6 bases, with 13 bases left in between. Germline V lookup: CDR1 SGDLS, CDR2 YYNGEE. As DNA, the CDR3 is TGTGCCAGCAGCGGACTGGGCGTTGGTCAGCCCCAGCATTTT. It yields the protein CASSGLGVGQPQHF.

V gene TRBV7-9 combines with J gene TRBJ1-1; 7 bases map to TRBD1. The V and J ends lost 1 base and 1 base, in that order; junction bases with no gene match: 9. The germline gives CDR1 SEHNR, CDR2 FQNEAQ (reference sequence). CDR3 length: 17 amino acids. DNA for the CDR3: TGTGCCAGCAGCTTAGGAGACAGGGTAGGAGGGAACACTGAAGCTTTCTTT. Protein product: CASSLGDRVGGNTEAFF. The full variable domain, with the rest looked up from reference TRBV7-9 and TRBJ1-1, is DTGVSQNPRHKITKRGQNVTFRCDPISEHNRLYWYRQTLGQGPEFLTYFQNEAQLEKSRLLSDRFSAERPKGSFSTLEIQRTEQGDSAMYLCASSLGDRVGGNTEAFFGQGTRLTVV.

The chain joins TRBV19 to TRBJ2-7; D remains unclear. V shed 3 bases and J shed 0 bases, with 9 bases lying between them. The CDR3 length is 14 residues. Germline V gives CDR1 LNHDA, CDR2 SQIVND (reference sequence). CDR3 sequence: CASSIGRSSYEQYF. Here the CDR3 DNA reads TGTGCCAGTAGTATTGGACGGAGCTCCTACGAGCAGTACTTC. The complete variable domain, with remaining parts taken from reference TRBV19 and TRBJ2-7, reads DGGITQSPKYLFRKEGQNVTLSCEQNLNHDAMYWYRQDPGQGLRLIYYSQIVNDFQKGDIAEGYSVSREKKESFPLTVTSAQKNPTAFYLCASSIGRSSYEQYFGPGTRLTVT.

V gene TRBV29-1 combines with J gene TRBJ1-2; D call uncertain. Trimming shortened V by 6 bases and J by 5 bases, and 13 bases separated the two germline ends. The germline gives CDR1 SQVTM, CDR2 ANQGSEA. CDR3 size: 12 residues. The CDR3 DNA reads as TGCAGCGTAGAGGAAGGTTTTTATGGCTACACCTTC. Its translation: CSVEEGFYGYTF. The entire variable domain, with the rest obtained from reference TRBV29-1 and TRBJ1-2, is as follows: SAVISQKPSRDICQRGTSLTIQCQVDSQVTMMFWYRQQPGQSLTLIATANQGSEATYESGFVIDKFPISRPNLTFSTLTVSNMSPEDSSIYLCSVEEGFYGYTFGSGTRLTVV.